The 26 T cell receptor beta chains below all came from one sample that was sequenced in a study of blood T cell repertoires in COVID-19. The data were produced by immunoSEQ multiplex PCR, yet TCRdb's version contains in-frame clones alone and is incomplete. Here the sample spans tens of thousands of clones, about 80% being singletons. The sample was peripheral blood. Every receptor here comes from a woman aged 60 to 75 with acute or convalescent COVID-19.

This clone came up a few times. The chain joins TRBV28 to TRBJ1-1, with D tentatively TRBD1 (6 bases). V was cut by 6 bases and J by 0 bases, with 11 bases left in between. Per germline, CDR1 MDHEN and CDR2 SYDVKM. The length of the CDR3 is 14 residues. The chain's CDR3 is CASSQGQLNTEAFF. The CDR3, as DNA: TGTGCCAGCAGCCAAGGACAGTTGAACACTGAAGCTTTCTTT.

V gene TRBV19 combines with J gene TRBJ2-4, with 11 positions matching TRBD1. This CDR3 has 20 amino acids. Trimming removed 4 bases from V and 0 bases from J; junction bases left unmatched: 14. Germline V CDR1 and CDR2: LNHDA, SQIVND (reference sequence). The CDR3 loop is CASSTLGTGGVTVAKNIQYF. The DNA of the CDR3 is TGTGCCAGTAGTACCCTCGGGACAGGGGGAGTAACTGTAGCCAAAAACATTCAGTACTTC.

As DNA, the CDR3 is TGCAGTGCTAGTATGGGCCGGGGGGGCACAGATACGCAGTATTTT. This sequence encodes CSASMGRGGTDTQYF. The genes are TRBV20-1 and TRBJ2-3; 7 bases agree with TRBD2. J lost 1 base, V lost 3 bases, and 7 bases had no gene match. Germline CDR1 is DFQATT and CDR2 is SNEGSKA (reference sequence). This CDR3 region has 15 residues.

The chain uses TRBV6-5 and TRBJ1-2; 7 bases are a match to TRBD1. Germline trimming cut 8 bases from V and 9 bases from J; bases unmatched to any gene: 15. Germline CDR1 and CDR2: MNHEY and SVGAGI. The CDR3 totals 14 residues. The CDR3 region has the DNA TGTGCCAGCTCCCCCGGCGACAGGGACGGTTGCTACACCTTC. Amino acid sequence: CASSPGDRDGCYTF.

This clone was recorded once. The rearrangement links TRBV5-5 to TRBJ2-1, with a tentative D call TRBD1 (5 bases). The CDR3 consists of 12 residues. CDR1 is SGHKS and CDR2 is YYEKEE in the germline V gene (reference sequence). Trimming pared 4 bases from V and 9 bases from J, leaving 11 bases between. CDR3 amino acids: CASSISGAEQFF. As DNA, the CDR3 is TGTGCCAGCAGCATAAGTGGGGCTGAGCAGTTCTTC.

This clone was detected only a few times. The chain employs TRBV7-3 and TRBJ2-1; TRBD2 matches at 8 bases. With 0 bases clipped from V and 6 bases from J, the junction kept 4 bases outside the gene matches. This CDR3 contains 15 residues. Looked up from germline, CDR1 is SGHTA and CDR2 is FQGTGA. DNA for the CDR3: TGTGCCAGCAGCTTAACCGGGGGGGCAGGCAATGAGCAGTTCTTC. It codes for CASSLTGGAGNEQFF.

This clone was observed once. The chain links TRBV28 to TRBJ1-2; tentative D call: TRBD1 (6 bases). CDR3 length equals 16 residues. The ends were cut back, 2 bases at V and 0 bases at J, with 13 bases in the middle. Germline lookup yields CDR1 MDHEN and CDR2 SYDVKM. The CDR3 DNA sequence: TGTGCCAGCAGTTTAGGGGGGGCGATGGCTAACTATGGCTACACCTTC. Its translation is CASSLGGAMANYGYTF.

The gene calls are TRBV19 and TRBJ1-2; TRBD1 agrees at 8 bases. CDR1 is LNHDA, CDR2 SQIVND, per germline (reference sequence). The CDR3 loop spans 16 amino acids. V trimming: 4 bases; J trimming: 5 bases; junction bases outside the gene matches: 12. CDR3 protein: CASSTTGELGIYGYTF. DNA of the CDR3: TGTGCCAGTAGTACGACAGGGGAGCTCGGGATATATGGCTACACCTTC.

CDR3 coding DNA: TGTGCCTGGAGGGCTTCGAACTATGGCTACACCTTC. Translating it yields CAWRASNYGYTF. V gene TRBV30 combines with J gene TRBJ1-2, with D unresolved. The CDR3 is made up of 12 amino acids. Germline assignment: CDR1 GTSNPN and CDR2 SVGIG (reference sequence). The germline V and J ends were trimmed by 3 bases and 2 bases, with 7 bases remaining between them.

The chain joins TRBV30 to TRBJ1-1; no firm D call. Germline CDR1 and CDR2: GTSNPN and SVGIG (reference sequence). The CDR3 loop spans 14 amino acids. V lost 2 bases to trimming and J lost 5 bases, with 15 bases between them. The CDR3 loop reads CAWSLTRLVTEAFF. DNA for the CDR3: TGTGCCTGGAGTTTGACACGGCTTGTAACTGAAGCTTTCTTT.

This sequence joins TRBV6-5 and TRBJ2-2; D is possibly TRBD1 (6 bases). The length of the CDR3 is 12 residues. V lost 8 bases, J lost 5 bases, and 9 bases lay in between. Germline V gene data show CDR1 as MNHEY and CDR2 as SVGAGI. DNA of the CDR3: TGTGCCAGCCAAAGGGGGACCGGGGAGCTGTTTTTT. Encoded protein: CASQRGTGELFF.

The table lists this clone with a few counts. CDR3 DNA: TGTGCCATCAGTGAACAGGACGGGGGAAATTCACCCCTCCACTTT. Amino acids: CAISEQDGGNSPLHF. This sequence joins TRBV10-3 and TRBJ1-6; D is possibly TRBD1 (5 bases). Germline V gives CDR1 ENHRY, CDR2 SYGVKD. The CDR3 contains 15 residues. Trimming cost V 3 bases and J 7 bases, with 13 bases left between them.

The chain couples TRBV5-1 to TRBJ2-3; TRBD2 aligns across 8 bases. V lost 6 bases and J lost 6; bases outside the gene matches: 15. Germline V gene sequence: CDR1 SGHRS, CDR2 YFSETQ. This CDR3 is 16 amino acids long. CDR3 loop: CASTLGPAGVADTQYF. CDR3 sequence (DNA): TGCGCCAGCACCTTAGGGCCAGCGGGGGTGGCGGATACGCAGTATTTT.

CDR3 in DNA: TGTGCCAGCACCCGGGGGAACACCATATATTTT. It is translated as CASTRGNTIYF. This rearrangement joins TRBV6-5 to TRBJ1-3; possibly TRBD1 for D (5 bases). Trimming took off 7 bases at V and 7 bases at J, with 8 bases between the two ends. Germline-derived CDR1 and CDR2 are MNHEY and SVGAGI. The length of the CDR3 is 11 residues.

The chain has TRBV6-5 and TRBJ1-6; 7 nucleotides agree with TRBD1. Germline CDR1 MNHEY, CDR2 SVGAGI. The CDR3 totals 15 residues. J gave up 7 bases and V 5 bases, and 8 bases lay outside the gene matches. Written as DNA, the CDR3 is TGTGCCAGCAGTAGAGAGGGGGCTCGAAATTCACCCCTCCACTTT. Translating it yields CASSREGARNSPLHF.

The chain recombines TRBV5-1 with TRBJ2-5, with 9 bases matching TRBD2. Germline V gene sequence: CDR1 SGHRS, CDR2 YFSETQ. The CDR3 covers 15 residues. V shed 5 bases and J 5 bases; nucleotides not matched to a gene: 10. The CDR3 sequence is CASSAWFSGGETQYF. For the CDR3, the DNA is TGCGCCAGCAGTGCTTGGTTTAGCGGGGGCGAGACCCAGTACTTC.

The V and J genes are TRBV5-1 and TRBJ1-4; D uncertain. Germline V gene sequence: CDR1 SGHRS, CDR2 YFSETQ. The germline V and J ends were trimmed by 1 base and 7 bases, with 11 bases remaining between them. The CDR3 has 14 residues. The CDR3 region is CASSLKAGAEKLFF. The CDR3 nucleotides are TGCGCCAGCAGCTTGAAGGCAGGCGCTGAAAAACTGTTTTTT. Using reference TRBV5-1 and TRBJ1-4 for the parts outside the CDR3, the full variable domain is KAGVTQTPRYLIKTRGQQVTLSCSPISGHRSVSWYQQTPGQGLQFLFEYFSETQRNKGNFPGRFSGRQFSNSRSEMNVSTLELGDSALYLCASSLKAGAEKLFFGSGTQLSVL.

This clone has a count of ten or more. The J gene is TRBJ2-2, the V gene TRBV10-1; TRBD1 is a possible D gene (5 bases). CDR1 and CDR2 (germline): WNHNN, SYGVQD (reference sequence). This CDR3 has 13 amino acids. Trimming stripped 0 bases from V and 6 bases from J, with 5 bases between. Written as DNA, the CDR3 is TGCGCCAGCAGTGAGTCAGGGGCCGGGGAGCTGTTTTTT. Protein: CASSESGAGELFF.

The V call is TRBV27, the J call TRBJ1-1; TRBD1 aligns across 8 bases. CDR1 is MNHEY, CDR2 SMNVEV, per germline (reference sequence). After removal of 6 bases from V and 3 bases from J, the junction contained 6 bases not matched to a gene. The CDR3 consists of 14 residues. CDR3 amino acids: CASRETGVYTEAFF. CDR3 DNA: TGTGCCAGCAGGGAGACAGGGGTATACACTGAAGCTTTCTTT.

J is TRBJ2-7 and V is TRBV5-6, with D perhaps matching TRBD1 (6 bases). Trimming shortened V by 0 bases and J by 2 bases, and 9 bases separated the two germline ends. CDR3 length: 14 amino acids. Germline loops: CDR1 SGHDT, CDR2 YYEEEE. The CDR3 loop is CASSLGGDTYEQYF. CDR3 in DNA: TGTGCCAGCAGCTTGGGAGGGGACACCTACGAGCAGTACTTC.

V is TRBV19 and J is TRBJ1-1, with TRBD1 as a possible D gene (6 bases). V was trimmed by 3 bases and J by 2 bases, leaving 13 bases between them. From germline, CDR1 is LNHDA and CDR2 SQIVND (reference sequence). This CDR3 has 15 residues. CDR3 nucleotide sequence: TGTGCCAGTAGTATGAATGGACAGCGAAACACTGAAGCTTTCTTT. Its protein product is CASSMNGQRNTEAFF. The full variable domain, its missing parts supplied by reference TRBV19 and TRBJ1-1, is DGGITQSPKYLFRKEGQNVTLSCEQNLNHDAMYWYRQDPGQGLRLIYYSQIVNDFQKGDIAEGYSVSREKKESFPLTVTSAQKNPTAFYLCASSMNGQRNTEAFFGQGTRLTVV.

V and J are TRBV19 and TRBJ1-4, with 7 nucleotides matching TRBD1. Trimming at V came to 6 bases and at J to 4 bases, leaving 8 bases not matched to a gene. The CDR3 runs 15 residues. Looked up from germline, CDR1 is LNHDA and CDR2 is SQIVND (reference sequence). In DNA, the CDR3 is TGTGCCAGTAGAGGAGCACAGGGGTTTAATGAAAAACTGTTTTTT. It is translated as CASRGAQGFNEKLFF.

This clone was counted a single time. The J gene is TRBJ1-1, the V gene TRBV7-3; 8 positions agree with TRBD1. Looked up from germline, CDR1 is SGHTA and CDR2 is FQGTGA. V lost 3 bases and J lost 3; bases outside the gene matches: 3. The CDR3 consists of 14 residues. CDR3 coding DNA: TGTGCCAGCAGCTTCCAACAGGGGGACACTGAAGCTTTCTTT. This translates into CASSFQQGDTEAFF.

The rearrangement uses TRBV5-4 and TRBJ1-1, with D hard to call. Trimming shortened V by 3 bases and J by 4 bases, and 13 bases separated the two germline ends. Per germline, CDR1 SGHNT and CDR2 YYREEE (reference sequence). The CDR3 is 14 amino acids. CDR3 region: CASSWAQGGTEAFF. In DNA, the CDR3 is TGTGCCAGCAGCTGGGCCCAAGGTGGCACTGAAGCTTTCTTT.

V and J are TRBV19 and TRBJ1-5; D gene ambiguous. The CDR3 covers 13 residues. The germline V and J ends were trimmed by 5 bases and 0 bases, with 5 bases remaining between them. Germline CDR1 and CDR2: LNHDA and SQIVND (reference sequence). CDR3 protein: CASSQYSNQPQHF. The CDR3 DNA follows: TGTGCCAGTAGTCAGTATAGCAATCAGCCCCAGCATTTT.

CDR3 nucleotides: TGTGCCAGCGGAGGGGGCGAGCAGCCCCAGCATTTT. Translating it yields CASGGGEQPQHF. V usage is TRBV7-9 and J usage is TRBJ1-5; 7 bases agree with TRBD1. The CDR3 covers 12 residues. Germline trimming cut 8 bases from V and 7 bases from J; bases unmatched to any gene: 5. Germline V lookup: CDR1 SEHNR, CDR2 FQNEAQ (reference sequence).